One and the same sample provided the 5 T cell receptor beta chains below, sequenced in a study of Tregs in tolerant kidney transplant recipients. Antigens of these TCRs are unknown. TCRdb's table, derived via immunoSEQ multiplex PCR, lists solely in-frame clones and lacks some. The repertoire holds a few thousand clones, with around two fifths as singletons. Source material: Tregs from blood grown in culture. The origin of the receptors is a human donor in good health.

This chain joins TRBV6-5 and TRBJ2-3; D may correspond to TRBD1 or TRBD2 (5 bases each). CDR3 length equals 15 residues. Germline CDR1 and CDR2: MNHEY and SVGAGI. V lost 0 bases and J 1 base, leaving 8 bases between the germline ends. Here the CDR3 DNA reads TGTGCCAGCAGTTACTCGATGGGGGGCACAGATACGCAGTATTTT. This encodes CASSYSMGGTDTQYF.

The chain is built from TRBV18 and TRBJ1-4, with D unresolved. Trimming shortened V by 2 bases and J by 7 bases, and 8 bases separated the two germline ends. The CDR3 loop spans 13 amino acids. Looked up from germline, CDR1 is KGHSH and CDR2 is LQKENI. This CDR3 is CASSPSVFEKLFF. The CDR3 nucleotides are TGTGCCAGCTCACCATCAGTATTTGAAAAACTGTTTTTT.

This clone was counted a few times. The chain uses TRBV18 and TRBJ2-5; D gene unclear. The CDR3 has 13 residues. CDR1 and CDR2 from the germline V gene are KGHSH and LQKENI. V was trimmed by 10 bases and J by 1 base, leaving 13 bases between them. The CDR3 DNA follows: TGTGCCACCGTTAAGGAGCTCCAAGAGACCCAGTACTTC. Protein product: CATVKELQETQYF.

The chain is built from TRBV7-9 and TRBJ2-7; D uncertain. Germline lookup yields CDR1 SEHNR and CDR2 FQNEAQ (reference sequence). The CDR3 runs 14 residues. Trimming left V 0 bases short and J 2 bases short, with 8 bases between. The CDR3 coding sequence is TGTGCCAGCAGCTTAGCAAGGTATACCTACGAGCAGTACTTC. It codes for CASSLARYTYEQYF.

In nucleotides, the CDR3 is TGTGCCAGCAGCTTAGTTTTGGGGCGGGATACGCAGTATTTT. Translating gives CASSLVLGRDTQYF. V usage is TRBV11-2 and J usage is TRBJ2-3; tentatively, D is TRBD1 (5 bases). In germline, CDR1 is SGHAT, CDR2 FQNNGV. The CDR3 consists of 14 residues. V shed 1 base and J shed 6 bases, with 11 bases lying between them.